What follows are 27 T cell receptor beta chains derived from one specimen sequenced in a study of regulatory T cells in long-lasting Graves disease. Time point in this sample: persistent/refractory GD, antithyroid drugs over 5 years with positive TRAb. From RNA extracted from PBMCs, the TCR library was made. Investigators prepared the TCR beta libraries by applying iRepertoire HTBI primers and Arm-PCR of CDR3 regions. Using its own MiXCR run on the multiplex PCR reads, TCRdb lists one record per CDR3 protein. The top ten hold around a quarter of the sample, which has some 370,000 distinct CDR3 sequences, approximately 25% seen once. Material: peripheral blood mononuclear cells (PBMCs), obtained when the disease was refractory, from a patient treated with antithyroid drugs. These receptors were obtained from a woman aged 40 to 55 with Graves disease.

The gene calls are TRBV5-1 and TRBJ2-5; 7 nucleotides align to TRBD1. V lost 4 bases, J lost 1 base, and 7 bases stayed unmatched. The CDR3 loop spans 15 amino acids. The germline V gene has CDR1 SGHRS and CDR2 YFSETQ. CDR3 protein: CASSASDRAQETQYF. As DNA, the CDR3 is TGCGCCAGCAGCGCTTCAGACAGGGCCCAAGAGACCCAGTACTTC.

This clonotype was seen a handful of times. CDR3 in amino acids: CASSRDSNYGYTF. CDR3 in DNA: TGCGCCAGCAGCAGGGACAGTAACTATGGCTACACCTTC. This sequence joins TRBV5-1 and TRBJ1-2, with TRBD1 identical over 7 bases. Germline assignment: CDR1 SGHRS and CDR2 YFSETQ. This CDR3 is 13 amino acids long. J was trimmed by 1 base and V by 4 bases; bases with no gene match: 1.

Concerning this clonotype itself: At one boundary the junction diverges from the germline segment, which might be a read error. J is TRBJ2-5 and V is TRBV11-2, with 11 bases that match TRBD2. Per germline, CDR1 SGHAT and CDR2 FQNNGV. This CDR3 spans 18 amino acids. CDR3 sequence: CASSQGDRLAGKQETQYF. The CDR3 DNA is TGCGCCAGCAGCCAAGGGGACCGACTAGCGGGAAAGCAAGAGACCCAGTACTTC.

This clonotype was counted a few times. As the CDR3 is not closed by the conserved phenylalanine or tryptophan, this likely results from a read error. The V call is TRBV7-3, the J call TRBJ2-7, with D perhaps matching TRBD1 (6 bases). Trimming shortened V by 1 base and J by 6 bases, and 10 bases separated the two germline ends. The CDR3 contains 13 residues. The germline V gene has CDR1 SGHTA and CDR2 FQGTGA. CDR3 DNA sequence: TGTGCCAGCAGCTTAAGCCAGGGGACCGAGCAGTACCTC. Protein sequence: CASSLSQGTEQYL.

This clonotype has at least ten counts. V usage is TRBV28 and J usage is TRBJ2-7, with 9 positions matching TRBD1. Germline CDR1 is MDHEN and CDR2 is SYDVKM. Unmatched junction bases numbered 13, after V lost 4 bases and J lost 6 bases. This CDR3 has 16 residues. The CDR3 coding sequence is TGTGCCAGCAGTTGGTCGGAGCGGACAGGGGCCTCCGAGCAGTACTTC. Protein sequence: CASSWSERTGASEQYF. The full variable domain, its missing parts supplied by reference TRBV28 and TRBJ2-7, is DVKVTQSSRYLVKRTGEKVFLECVQDMDHENMFWYRQDPGLGLRLIYFSYDVKMKEKGDIPEGYSVSREKKERFSLILESASTNQTSMYLCASSWSERTGASEQYFGPGTRLTVT.

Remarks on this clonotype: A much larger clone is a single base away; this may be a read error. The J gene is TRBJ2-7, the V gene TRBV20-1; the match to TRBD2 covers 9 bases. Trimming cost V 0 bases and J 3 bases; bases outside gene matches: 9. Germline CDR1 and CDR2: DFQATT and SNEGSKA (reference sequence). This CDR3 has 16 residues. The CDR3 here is CSARDWREGLFYEQYF. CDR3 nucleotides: TGCAGTGCTAGAGATTGGCGGGAGGGCCTCTTCTACGAGCAGTACTTC.

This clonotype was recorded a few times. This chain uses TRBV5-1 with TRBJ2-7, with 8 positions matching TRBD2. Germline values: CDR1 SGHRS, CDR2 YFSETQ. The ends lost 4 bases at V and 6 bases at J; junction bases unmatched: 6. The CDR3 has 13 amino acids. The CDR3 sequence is CASSDKLAAEQYF. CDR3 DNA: TGCGCCAGCAGCGATAAACTAGCGGCCGAGCAGTACTTC.

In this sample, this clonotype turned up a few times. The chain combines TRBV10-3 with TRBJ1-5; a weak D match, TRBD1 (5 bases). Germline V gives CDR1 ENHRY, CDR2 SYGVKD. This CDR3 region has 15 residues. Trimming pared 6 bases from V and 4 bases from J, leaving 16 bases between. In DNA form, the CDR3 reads TGTGCCATCAGCCCCTCAGGGAGGTTGAATCAGCCCCAGCATTTT. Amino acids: CAISPSGRLNQPQHF.

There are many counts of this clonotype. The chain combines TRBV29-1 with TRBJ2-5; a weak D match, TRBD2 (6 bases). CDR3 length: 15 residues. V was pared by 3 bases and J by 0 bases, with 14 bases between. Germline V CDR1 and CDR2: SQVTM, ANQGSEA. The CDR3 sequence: CSVEGGLGYQETQYF. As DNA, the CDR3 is TGCAGCGTTGAGGGGGGATTGGGGTACCAAGAGACCCAGTACTTC.

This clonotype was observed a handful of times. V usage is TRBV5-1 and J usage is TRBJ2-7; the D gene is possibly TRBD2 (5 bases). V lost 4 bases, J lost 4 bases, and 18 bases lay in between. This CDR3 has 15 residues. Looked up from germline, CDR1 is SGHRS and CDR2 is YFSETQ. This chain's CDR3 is CASSAGPTAVYEQYF. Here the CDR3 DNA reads TGCGCCAGCAGCGCGGGCCCGACTGCTGTTTACGAGCAGTACTTC.

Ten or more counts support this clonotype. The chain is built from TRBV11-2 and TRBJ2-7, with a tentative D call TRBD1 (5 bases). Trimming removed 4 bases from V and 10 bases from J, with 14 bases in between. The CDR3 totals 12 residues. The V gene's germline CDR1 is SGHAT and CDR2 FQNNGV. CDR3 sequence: CASSSPAGQQYF. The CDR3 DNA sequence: TGTGCCAGCAGCTCCCCCGCAGGGCAACAGTACTTC.

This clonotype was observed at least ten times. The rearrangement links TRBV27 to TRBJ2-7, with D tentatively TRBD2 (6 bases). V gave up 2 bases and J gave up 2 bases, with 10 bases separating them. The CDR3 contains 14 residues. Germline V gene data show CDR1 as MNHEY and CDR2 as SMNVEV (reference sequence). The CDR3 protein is CASSLGAGPYEQYF. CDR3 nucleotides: TGTGCCAGCAGTTTAGGCGCGGGACCCTACGAGCAGTACTTC.

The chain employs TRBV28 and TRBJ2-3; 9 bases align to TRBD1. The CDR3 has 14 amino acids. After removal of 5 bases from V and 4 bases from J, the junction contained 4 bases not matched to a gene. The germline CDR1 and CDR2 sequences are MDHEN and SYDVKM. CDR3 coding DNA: TGTGCCAGCAGTCGGGACAGGGTTGCAGATACGCAGTATTTT. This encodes CASSRDRVADTQYF.

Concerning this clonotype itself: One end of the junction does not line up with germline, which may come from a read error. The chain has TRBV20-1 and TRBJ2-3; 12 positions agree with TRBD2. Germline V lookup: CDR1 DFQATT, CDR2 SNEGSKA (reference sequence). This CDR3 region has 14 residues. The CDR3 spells CSPSGRAHEYTQYF. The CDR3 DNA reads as TGCAGTCCTAGCGGGAGGGCCCACGAGTATACGCAGTATTTT.

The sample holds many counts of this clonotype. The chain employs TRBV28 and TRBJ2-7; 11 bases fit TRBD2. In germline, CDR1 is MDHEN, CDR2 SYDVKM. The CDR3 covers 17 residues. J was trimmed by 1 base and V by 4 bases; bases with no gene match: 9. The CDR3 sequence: CASSSRKASGRSYEQYF. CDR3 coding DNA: TGTGCCAGCAGTTCGCGTAAGGCTAGCGGGAGGTCCTACGAGCAGTACTTC.

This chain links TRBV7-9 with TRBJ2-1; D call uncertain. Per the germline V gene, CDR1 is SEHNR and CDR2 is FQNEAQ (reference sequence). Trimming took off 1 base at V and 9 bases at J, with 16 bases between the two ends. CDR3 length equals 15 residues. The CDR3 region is CASSLGWRQTVEQFF. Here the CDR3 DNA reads TGTGCCAGCAGCTTAGGATGGCGGCAGACTGTTGAGCAGTTCTTC.

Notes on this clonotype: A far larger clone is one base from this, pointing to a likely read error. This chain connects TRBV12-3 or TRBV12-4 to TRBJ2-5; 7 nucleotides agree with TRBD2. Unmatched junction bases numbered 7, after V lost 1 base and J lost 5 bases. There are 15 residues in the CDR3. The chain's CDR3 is CASSLVGRSTETQYF. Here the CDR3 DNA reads TGTGCCAGCAGTTTAGTCGGGAGGAGTACGGAGACCCAGTACTTC.

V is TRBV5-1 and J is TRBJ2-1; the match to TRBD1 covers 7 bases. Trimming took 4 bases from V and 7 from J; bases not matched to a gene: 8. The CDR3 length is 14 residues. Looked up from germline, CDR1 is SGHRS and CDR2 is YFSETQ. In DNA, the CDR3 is TGCGCCAGCAGCGGTGACAGGGTAAGGAATGAGCAGTTCTTC. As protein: CASSGDRVRNEQFF.

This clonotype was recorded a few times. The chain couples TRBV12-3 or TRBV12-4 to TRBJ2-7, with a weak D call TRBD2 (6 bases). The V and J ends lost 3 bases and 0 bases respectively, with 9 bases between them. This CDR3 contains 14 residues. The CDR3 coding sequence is TGTGCCAGCAGTTTCGGGGGTATCTCCTACGAGCAGTACTTC. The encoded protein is CASSFGGISYEQYF.

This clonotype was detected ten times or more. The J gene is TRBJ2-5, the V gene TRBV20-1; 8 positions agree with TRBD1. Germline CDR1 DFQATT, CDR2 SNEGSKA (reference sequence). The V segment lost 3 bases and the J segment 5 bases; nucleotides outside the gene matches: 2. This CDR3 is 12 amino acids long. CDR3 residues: CSARDRDETQYF. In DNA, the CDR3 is TGCAGTGCTAGGGACAGGGATGAGACCCAGTACTTC.

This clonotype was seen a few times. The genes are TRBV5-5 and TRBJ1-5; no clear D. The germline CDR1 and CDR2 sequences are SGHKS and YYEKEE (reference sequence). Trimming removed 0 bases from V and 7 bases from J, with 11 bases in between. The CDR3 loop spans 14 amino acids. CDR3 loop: CASSLGSSRQPQHF. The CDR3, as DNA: TGTGCCAGCAGCTTGGGTTCTTCACGGCAGCCCCAGCATTTT.

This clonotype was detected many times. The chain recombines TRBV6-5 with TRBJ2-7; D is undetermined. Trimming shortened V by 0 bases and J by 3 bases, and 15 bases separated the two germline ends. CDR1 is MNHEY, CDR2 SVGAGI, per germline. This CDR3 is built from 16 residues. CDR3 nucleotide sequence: TGTGCCAGCAGTTACTCGAAGGCCAGCGCTATCTACGAGCAGTACTTC. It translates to CASSYSKASAIYEQYF.

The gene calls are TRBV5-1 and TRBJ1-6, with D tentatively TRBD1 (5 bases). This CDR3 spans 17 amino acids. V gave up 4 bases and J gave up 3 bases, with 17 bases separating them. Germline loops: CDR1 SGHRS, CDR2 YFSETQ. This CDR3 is CASSPGERGDYNSPLHF. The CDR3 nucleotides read TGCGCCAGCAGCCCGGGTGAGCGAGGGGACTATAATTCACCCCTCCACTTT.

The CDR3 sequence: CASNPQEWGRQETQYF. CDR3 DNA: TGCGCCAGCAATCCCCAAGAATGGGGGCGGCAAGAGACCCAGTACTTC. The chain recombines TRBV5-1 with TRBJ2-5; possible D gene TRBD1, 6 bases. CDR3 size: 16 residues. Germline CDR1 SGHRS, CDR2 YFSETQ. Trimming removed 6 bases at V and 2 bases at J, with 20 bases between.

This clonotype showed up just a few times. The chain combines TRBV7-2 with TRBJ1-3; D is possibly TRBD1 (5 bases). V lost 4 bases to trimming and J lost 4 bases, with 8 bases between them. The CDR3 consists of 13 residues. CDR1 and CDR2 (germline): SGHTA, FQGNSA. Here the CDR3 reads CASSSRTGNTIYF. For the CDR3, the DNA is TGTGCCAGCAGCTCACGGACAGGAAACACCATATATTTT.

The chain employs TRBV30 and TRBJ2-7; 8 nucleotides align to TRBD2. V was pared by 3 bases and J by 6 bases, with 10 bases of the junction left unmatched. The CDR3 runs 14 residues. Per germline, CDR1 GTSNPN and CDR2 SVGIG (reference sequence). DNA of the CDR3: TGTGCCTGGAGGTGGGCTAGCGGGCGGGGCGAGCAGTACTTC. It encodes CAWRWASGRGEQYF.

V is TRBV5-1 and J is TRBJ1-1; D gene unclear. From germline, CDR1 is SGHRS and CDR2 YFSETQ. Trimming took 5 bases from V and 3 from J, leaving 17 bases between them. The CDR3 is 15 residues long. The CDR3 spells CASSGGRSFDTEAFF. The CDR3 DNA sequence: TGCGCCAGCAGTGGCGGCAGGTCTTTCGACACTGAAGCTTTCTTT.